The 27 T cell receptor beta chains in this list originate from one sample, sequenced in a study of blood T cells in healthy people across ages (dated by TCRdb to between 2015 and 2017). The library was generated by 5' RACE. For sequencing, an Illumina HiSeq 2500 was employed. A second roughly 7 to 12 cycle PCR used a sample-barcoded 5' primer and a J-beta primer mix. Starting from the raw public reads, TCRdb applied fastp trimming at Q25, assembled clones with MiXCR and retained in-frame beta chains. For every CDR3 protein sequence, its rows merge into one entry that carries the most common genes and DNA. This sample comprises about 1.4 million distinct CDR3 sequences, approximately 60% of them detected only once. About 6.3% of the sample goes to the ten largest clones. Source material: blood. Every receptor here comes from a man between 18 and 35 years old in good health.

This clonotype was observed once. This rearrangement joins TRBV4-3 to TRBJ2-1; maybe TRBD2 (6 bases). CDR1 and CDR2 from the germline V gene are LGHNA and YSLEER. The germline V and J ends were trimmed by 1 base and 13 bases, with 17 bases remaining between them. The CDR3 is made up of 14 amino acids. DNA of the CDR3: TGCGCCAGCAGCCAAGCTGGGGTCCGGGAGACCCAGTTCTTC. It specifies CASSQAGVRETQFF.

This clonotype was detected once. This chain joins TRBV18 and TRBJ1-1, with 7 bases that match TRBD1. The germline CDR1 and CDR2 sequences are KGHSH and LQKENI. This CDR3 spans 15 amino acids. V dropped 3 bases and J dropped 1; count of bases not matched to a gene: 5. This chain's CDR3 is CASSPVRQGNTEAFF. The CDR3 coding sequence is TGTGCCAGCTCACCGGTTAGACAGGGGAACACTGAAGCTTTCTTT.

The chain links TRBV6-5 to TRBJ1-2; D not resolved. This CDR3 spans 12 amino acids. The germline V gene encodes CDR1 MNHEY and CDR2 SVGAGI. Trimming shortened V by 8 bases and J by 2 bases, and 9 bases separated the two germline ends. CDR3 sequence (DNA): TGTGCCAGCTATGAACAGAACTATGGCTACACCTTC. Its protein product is CASYEQNYGYTF.

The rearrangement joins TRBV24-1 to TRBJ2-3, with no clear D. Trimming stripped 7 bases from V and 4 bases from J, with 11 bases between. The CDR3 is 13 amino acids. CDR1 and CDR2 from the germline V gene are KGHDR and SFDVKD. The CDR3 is CATRAASADTQYF. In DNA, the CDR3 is TGTGCCACCAGGGCGGCCAGCGCAGATACGCAGTATTTT.

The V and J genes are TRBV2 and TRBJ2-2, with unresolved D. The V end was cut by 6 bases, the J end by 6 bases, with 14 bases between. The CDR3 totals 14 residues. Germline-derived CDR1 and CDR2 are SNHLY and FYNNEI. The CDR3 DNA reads TGTGCCAGCAGAGGGTTAGGGATCTCCGGGGAGCTGTTTTTT. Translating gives CASRGLGISGELFF.

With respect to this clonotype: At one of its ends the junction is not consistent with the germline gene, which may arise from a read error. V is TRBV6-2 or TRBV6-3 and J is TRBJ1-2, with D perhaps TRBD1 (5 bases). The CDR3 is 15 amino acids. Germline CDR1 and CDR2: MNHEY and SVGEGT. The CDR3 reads CVSNEQDWASYGYTF. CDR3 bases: TGTGTCAGCAACGAACAGGACTGGGCTTCGTATGGCTACACCTTC.

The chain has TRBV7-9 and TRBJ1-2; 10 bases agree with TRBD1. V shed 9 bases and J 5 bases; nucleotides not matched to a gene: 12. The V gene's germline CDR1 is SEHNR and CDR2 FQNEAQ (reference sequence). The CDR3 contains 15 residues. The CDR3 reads CASSDRDRGQYGYTF. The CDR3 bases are TGTGCCAGTAGCGACCGGGACAGGGGCCAATATGGCTACACCTTC.

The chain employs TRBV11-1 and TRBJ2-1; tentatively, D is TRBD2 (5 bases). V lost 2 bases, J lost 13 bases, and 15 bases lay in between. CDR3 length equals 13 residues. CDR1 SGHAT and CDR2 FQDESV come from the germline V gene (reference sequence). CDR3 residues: CASSLPGGSRQFF. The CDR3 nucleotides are TGTGCCAGCAGCTTACCCGGAGGATCCCGTCAGTTCTTC.

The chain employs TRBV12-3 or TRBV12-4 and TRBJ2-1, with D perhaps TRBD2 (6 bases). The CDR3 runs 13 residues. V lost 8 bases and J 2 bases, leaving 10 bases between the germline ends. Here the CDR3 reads CASGVAAYNEQFF. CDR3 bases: TGTGCCAGCGGGGTAGCGGCCTACAATGAGCAGTTCTTC.

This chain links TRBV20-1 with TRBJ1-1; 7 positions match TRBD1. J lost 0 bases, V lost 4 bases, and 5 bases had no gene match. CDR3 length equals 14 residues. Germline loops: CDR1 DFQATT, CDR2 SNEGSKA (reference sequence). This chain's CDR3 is CSATTDRVNTEAFF. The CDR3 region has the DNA TGCAGTGCTACGACCGACAGGGTGAACACTGAAGCTTTCTTT.

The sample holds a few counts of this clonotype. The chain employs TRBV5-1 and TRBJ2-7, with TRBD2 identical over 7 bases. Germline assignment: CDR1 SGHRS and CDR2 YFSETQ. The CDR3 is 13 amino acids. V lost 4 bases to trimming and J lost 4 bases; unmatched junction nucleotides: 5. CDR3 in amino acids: CASSGGTIYEQYF. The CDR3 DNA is TGCGCCAGCAGCGGAGGGACTATTTACGAGCAGTACTTC.

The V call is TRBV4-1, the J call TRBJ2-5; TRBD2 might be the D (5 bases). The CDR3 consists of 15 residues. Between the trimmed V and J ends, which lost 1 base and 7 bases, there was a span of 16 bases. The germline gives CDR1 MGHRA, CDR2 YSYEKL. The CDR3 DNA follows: TGCGCCAGCAGCCAAGTAGAGGAGGTGTTTGTGACCCAGTACTTC. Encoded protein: CASSQVEEVFVTQYF.

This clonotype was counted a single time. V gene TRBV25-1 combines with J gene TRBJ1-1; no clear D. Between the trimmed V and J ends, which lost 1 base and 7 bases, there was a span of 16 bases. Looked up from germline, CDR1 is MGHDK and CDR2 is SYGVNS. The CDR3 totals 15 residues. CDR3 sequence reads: CASSESKLQGREAFF. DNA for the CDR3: TGTGCCAGCAGTGAATCTAAATTACAAGGTCGTGAAGCTTTCTTT. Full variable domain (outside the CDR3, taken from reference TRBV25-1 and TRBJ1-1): EADIYQTPRYLVIGTGKKITLECSQTMGHDKMYWYQQDPGMELHLIHYSYGVNSTEKGDLSSESTVSRIRTEHFPLTLESARPSHTSQYLCASSESKLQGREAFFGQGTRLTVV.

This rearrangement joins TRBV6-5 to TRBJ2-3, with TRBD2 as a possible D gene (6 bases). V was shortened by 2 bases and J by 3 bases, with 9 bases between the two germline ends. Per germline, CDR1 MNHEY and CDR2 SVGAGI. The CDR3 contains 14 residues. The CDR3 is CASSYGAGTDTQYF. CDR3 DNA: TGTGCCAGCAGTTACGGGGCGGGGACAGATACGCAGTATTTT.

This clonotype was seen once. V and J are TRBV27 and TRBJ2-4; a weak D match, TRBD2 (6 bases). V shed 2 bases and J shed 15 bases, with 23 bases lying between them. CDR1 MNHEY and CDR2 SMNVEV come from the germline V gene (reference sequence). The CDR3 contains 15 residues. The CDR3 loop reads CASSLGPLARSEWYF. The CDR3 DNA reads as TGTGCCAGCAGTTTAGGGCCCCTAGCGCGGAGTGAATGGTACTTC.

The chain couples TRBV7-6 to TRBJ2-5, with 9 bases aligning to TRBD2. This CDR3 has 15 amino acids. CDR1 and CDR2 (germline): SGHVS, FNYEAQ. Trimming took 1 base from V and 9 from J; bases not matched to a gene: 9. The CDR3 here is CASSLGGSSGRAQYF. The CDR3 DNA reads TGTGCCAGCAGCTTAGGGGGGAGTAGCGGGAGAGCCCAGTACTTC.

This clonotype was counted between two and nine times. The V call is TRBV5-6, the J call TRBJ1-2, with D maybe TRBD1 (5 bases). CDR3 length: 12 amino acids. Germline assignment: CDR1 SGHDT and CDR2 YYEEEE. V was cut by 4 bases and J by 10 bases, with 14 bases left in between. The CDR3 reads CASSGPQEIYTF. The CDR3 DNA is TGTGCCAGCAGCGGACCACAGGAAATCTACACCTTC.

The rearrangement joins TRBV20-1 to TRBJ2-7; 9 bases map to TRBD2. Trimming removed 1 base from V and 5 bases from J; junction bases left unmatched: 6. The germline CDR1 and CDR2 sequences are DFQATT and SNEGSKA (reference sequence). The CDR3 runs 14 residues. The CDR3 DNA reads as TGCAGTGCTAGAGCGGGACTAGCAGGGGACGAGCAGTACTTC. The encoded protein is CSARAGLAGDEQYF.

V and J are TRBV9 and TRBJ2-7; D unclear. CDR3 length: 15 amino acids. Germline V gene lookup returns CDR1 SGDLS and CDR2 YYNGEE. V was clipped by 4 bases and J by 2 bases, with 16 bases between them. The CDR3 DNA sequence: TGTGCCAGCAGCTCCCAGAAGGGCCTAGCCTACGAGCAGTACTTC. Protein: CASSSQKGLAYEQYF.

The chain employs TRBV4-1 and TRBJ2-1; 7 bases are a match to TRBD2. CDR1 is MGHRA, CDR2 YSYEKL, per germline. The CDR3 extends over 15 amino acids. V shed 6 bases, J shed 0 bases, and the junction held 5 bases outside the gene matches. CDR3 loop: CASRSVAGSYNEQFF. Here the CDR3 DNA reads TGCGCCAGCAGAAGTGTAGCGGGCTCCTACAATGAGCAGTTCTTC.

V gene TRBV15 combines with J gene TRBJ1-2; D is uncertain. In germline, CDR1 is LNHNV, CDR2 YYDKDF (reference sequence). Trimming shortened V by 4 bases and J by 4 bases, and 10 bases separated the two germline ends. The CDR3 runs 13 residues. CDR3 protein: CATSTRTGYGYTF. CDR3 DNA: TGTGCCACCAGCACCCGAACCGGCTATGGCTACACCTTC.

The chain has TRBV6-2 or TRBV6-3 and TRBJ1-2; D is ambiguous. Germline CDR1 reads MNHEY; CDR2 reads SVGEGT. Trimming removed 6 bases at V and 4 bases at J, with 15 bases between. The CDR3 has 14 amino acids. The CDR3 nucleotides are TGTGCCAGCAGGTGGACGGAACGGGGCTATGGCTACACCTTC. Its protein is CASRWTERGYGYTF.

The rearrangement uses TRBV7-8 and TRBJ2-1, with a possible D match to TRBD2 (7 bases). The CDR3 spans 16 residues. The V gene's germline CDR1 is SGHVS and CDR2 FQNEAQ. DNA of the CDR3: TGTAGTTCGAGAACACGGGGGGCCCGGTCCCCTAATGAGCAGTTCTTC. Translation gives CSSRTRGARSPNEQFF.

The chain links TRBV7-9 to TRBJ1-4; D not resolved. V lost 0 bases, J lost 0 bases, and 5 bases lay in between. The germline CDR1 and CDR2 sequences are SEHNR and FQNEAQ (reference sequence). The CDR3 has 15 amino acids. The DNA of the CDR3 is TGTGCCAGCAGCTTAGCGGTCACAACTAATGAAAAACTGTTTTTT. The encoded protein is CASSLAVTTNEKLFF.

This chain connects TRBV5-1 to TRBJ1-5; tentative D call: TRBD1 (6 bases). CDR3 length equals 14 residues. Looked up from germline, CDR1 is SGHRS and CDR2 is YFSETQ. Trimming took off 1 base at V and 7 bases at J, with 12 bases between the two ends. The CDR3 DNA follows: TGCGCCAGCAGCTTGCAGGGGCTCGAACAGCCCCAGCATTTT. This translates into CASSLQGLEQPQHF.

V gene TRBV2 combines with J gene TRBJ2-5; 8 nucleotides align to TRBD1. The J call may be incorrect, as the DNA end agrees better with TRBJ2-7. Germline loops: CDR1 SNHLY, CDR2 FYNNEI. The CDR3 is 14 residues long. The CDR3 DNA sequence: TGTGCCAGCTTTTATGGACAGGGTGTCGACGAGCAGTACTTC. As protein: CASFYGQGVDEQYF.

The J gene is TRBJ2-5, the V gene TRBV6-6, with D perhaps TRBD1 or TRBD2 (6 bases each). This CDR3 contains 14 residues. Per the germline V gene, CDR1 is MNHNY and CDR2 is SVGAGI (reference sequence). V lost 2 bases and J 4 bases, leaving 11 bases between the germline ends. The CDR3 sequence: CASSYGGGGETQYF. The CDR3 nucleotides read TGTGCCAGCAGTTACGGAGGGGGTGGAGAGACCCAGTACTTC.